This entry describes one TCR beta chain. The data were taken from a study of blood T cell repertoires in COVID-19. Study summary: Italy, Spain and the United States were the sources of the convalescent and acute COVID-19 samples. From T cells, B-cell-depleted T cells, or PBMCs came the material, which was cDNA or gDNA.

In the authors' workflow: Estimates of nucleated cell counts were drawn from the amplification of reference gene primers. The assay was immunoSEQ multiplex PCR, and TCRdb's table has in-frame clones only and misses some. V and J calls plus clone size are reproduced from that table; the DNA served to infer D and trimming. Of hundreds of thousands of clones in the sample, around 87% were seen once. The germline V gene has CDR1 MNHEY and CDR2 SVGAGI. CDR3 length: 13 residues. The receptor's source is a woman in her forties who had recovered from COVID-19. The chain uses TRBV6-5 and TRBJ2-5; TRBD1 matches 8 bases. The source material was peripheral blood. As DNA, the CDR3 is TGTGCTTCCGGACAGGGTTGGGAAGAGACCCAGTACTTC. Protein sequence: CASGQGWEETQYF.